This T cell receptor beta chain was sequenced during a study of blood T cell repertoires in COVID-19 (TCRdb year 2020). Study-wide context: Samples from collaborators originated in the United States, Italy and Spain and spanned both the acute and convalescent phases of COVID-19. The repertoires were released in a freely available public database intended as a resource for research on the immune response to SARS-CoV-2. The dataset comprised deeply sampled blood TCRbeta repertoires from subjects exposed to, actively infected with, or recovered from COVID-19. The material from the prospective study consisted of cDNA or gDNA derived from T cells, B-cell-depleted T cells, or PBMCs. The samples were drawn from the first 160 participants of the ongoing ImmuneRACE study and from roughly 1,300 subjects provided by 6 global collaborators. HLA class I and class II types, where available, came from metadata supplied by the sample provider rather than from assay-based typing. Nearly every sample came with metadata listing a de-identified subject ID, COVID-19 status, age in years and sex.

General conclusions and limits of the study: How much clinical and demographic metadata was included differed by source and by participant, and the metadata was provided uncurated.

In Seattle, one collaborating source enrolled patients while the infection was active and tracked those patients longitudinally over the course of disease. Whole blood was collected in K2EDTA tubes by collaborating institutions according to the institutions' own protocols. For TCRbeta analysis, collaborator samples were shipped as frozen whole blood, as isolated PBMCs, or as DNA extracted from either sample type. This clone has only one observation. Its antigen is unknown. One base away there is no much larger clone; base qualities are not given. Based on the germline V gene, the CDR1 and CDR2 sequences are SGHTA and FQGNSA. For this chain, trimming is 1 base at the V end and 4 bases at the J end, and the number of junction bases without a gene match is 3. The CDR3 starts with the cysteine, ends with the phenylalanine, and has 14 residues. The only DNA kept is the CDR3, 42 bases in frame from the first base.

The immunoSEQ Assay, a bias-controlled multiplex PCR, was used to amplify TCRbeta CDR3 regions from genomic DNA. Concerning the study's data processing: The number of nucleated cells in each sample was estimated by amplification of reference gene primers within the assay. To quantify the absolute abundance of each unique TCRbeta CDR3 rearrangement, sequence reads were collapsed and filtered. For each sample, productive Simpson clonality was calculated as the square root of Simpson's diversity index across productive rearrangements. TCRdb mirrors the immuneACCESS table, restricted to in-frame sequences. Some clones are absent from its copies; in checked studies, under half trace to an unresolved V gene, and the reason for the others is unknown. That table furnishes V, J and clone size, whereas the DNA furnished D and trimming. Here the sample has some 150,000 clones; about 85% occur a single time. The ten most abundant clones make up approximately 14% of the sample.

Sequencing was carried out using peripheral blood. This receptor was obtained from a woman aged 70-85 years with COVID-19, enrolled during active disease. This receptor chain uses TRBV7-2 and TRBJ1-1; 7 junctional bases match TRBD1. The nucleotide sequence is TGTGCCAGCAGCTTAGACAGGGGAGGCACTGAAGCTTTCTTT. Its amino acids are CASSLDRGGTEAFF.